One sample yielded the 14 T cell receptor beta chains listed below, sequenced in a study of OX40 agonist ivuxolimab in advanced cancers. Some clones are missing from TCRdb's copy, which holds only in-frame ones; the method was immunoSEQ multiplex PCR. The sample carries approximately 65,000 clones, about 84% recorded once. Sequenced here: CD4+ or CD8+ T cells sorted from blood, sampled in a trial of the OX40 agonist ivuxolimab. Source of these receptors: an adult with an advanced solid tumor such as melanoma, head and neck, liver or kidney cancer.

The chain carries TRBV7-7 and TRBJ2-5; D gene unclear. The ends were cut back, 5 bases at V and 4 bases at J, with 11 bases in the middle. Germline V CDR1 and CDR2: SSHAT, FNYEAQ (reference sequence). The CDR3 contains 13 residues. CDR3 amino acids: CASSRTARETQYF. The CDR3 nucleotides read TGTGCCAGCAGCCGGACCGCAAGAGAGACCCAGTACTTC.

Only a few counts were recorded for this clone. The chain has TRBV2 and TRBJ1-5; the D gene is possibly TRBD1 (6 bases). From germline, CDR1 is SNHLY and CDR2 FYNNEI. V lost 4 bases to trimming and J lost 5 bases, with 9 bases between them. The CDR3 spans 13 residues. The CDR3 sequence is CASSGRGDQPQHF. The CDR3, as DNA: TGTGCCAGCAGTGGCAGGGGTGATCAGCCCCAGCATTTT.

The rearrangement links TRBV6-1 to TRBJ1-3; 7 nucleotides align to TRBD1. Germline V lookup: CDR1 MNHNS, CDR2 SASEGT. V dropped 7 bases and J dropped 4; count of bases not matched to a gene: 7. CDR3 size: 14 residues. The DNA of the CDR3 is TGTGCCAGCACCTCAGGGGGATCAGGAAACACCATATATTTT. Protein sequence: CASTSGGSGNTIYF.

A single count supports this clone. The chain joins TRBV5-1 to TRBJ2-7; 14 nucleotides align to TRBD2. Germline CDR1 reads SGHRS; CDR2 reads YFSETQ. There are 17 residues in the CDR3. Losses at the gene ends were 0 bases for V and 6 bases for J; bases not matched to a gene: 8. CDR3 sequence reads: CASSLETSGRAGREQYF. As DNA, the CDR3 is TGCGCCAGCAGCTTGGAGACTAGCGGGAGGGCCGGTCGCGAGCAGTACTTC.

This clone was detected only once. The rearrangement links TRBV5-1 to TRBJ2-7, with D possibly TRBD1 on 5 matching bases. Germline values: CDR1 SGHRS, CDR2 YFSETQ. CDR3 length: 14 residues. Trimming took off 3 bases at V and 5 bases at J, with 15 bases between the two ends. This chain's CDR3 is CASSSSINRNEQYF. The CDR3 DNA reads TGCGCCAGCAGCTCCTCTATTAACAGGAACGAGCAGTACTTC.

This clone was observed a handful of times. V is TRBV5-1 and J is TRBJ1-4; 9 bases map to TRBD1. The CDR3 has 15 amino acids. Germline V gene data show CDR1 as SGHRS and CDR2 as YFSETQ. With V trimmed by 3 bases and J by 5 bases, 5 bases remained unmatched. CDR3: CASSSQQGANEKLFF. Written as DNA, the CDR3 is TGCGCCAGCAGCTCCCAACAGGGGGCGAATGAAAAACTGTTTTTT.

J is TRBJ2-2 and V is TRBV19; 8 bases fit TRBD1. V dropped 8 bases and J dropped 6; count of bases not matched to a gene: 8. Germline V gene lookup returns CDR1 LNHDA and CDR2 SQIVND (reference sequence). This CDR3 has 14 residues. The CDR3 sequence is CASEDRDGAGELFF. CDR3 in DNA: TGTGCCAGTGAGGACAGGGACGGGGCCGGGGAGCTGTTTTTT.

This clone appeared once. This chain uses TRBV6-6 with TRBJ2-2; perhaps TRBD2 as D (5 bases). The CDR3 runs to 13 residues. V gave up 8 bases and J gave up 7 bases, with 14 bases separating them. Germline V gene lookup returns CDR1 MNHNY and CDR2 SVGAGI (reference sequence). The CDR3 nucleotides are TGTGCCAGCTCCACCGCGGGCCTCGGGGAGCTGTTTTTT. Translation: CASSTAGLGELFF.

This CDR3 reads CASRNDRDGTEAFF. DNA of the CDR3: TGTGCCAGCAGAAACGACAGGGATGGAACTGAAGCTTTCTTT. The chain combines TRBV7-9 with TRBJ1-1; 7 positions match TRBD1. Germline V gene sequence: CDR1 SEHNR, CDR2 FQNEAQ (reference sequence). Unmatched junction bases numbered 9, after V lost 6 bases and J lost 5 bases. The CDR3 consists of 14 residues.

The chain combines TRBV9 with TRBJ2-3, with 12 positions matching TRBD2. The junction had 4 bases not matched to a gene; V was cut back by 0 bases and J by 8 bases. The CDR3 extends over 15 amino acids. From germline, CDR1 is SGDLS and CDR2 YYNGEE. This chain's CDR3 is CASSVVLAGGGTQYF. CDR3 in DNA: TGTGCCAGCAGCGTAGTACTAGCGGGGGGTGGTACGCAGTATTTT. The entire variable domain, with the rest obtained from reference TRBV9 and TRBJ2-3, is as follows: DSGVTQTPKHLITATGQRVTLRCSPRSGDLSVYWYQQSLDQGLQFLIQYYNGEERAKGNILERFSAQQFPDLHSELNLSSLELGDSALYFCASSVVLAGGGTQYFGPGTRLTVL.

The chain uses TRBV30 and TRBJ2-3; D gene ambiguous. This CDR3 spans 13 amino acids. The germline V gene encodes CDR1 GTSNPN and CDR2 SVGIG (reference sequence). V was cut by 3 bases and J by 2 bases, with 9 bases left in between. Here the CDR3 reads CAWRSSFTDTQYF. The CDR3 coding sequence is TGTGCCTGGAGGAGCAGTTTCACAGATACGCAGTATTTT.

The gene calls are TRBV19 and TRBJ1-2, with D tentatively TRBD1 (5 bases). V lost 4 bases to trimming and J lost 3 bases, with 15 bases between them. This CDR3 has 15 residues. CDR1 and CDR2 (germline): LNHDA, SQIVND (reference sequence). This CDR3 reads CASSTSGRGDYGYTF. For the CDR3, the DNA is TGTGCCAGTAGTACATCGGGACGGGGAGACTATGGCTACACCTTC.

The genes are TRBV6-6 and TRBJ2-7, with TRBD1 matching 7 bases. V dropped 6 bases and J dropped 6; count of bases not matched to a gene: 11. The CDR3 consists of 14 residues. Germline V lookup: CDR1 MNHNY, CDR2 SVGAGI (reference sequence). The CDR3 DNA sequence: TGTGCCAGCAGAGGGTACGCGACAGGGCCCGAGCAGTACTTC. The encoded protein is CASRGYATGPEQYF.

DNA of the CDR3: TGTGCCACCAGCAGAGGGGGACAGGGACCGTCCGCTTTCTTT. The encoded protein is CATSRGGQGPSAFF. The chain couples TRBV15 to TRBJ1-1, with 9 bases identical to TRBD1. Germline-derived CDR1 and CDR2 are LNHNV and YYDKDF (reference sequence). The ends lost 1 base at V and 11 bases at J; junction bases unmatched: 8. This CDR3 is 14 amino acids long.